Each of the 4 T cell receptor beta chains below was sequenced from the same sample in a study of T cells in Graves' hyperthyroidism and ophthalmopathy. RNA transcripts were the template for amplifying TCR beta CDR3 regions. Researchers ran a first-round RT-PCR on the TCR CDR3 using the HTBI primer set. Each CDR3 protein is one row after TCRdb ran MiXCR on the multiplex PCR reads. The sample consists of about 400,000 distinct CDR3 sequences, 11% to 15% of them appearing once. The sample was blood. These receptors all stem from a man over 45 with Graves' ophthalmopathy.

The table lists this clonotype with many counts. The rearrangement uses TRBV2 and TRBJ2-7; D perhaps matches TRBD2 (5 bases). Between the trimmed V and J ends, which lost 10 bases and 0 bases, there was a span of 16 bases. The CDR3 runs 14 residues. The germline V gene has CDR1 SNHLY and CDR2 FYNNEI. The chain's CDR3 is CATQRTLSSYEQYF. The CDR3 coding sequence is TGTGCCACTCAACGGACTTTAAGCTCCTACGAGCAGTACTTC.

This clonotype has a handful of counts. V is TRBV5-4 and J is TRBJ1-6; 9 bases are shared with TRBD1. V lost 4 bases and J lost 6; bases outside the gene matches: 8. The CDR3 has 16 residues. Germline CDR1 is SGHNT and CDR2 is YYREEE (reference sequence). CDR3: CASSQVQGAVNSPLHF. The DNA for the CDR3 is TGTGCCAGCAGCCAAGTACAGGGGGCCGTTAATTCACCCCTCCACTTT.

The chain uses TRBV19 and TRBJ1-1, with 8 nucleotides matching TRBD1. V gave up 7 bases and J gave up 4 bases; unmatched junction bases: 5. The V gene's germline CDR1 is LNHDA and CDR2 SQIVND (reference sequence). This CDR3 is 13 amino acids long. The CDR3 DNA is TGTGCCAGTAAGCCGACAGGGGTCACTGAAGCTTTCTTT. It encodes CASKPTGVTEAFF. Filled out from reference TRBV19 and TRBJ1-1, the complete variable domain reads DGGITQSPKYLFRKEGQNVTLSCEQNLNHDAMYWYRQDPGQGLRLIYYSQIVNDFQKGDIAEGYSVSREKKESFPLTVTSAQKNPTAFYLCASKPTGVTEAFFGQGTRLTVV.

This clonotype has a count of ten or more. The V and J genes are TRBV2 and TRBJ1-5, with a tentative D call TRBD1 (5 bases). Germline V CDR1 and CDR2: SNHLY, FYNNEI. The CDR3 has 19 residues. V was trimmed by 10 bases and J by 0 bases, leaving 28 bases between them. The CDR3 is CANNSRGMVWIYSNQPQHF. The CDR3 DNA follows: TGTGCCAACAATTCTCGGGGGATGGTTTGGATATATAGCAATCAGCCCCAGCATTTT.